The entry below gives a single TCR beta chain sequence along with its context. Its antigen target is currently unknown. It has no much larger one-base neighbor in the sample; base qualities were not kept. The data were taken from a study of CD8+CD57+ T cells in acquired aplastic anemia listed by TCRdb under 2018. Notes on the research overall: A mean of approximately 3 ug of DNA, ranging from about 0.17 to 30 ug, was extracted from sorted CD4+ and CD8+ cells. CD8+CD57+ expansion was defined as a frequency above the mean frequency observed in healthy subjects.

The CDR3 goes from the cysteine to the phenylalanine over 16 residues. The retained sequence is limited to the CDR3, 48 bases, with the frame set at the first base. From V the trimming removes 1 base and from J it removes 5 bases, while the gene matches leave 8 bases of the junction unaccounted for. CDR1 is given as SGHVS and CDR2 as FNYEAQ, both from the germline V gene. The paper's findings and limits, for the study overall: Nearly 30 CD8+ CDR3 sequences were found in both patients and controls but appeared to be highly expressed in patients and within the immunodominant clones of the patients. CD8+ Simpson's diversity did not differ significantly between patients and healthy controls (P=0.060).

Genomic DNA was used as template for profiling of TCR beta VDJ combinations and CDR3 sequences. An Illumina HiSeq 2000 was the platform used for TCR repertoire sequencing. In the authors' own workflow: Repertoires were assessed using TRBV/TRBJ rearrangement plots, CDR3 size and DJ length profiles, and Simpson's diversity index. The most abundant DNA sequence in the deep sequencing data was taken as the immunodominant clone. CDR3 amino acid sequences were checked for sharing across subjects and were also compared against the VDJdb database and published repertoires. TCRdb trimmed the raw reads at Q25, called clones with MiXCR and kept productive beta chains. Entries are consolidated by CDR3 protein sequence, retaining the most common genes and DNA. None of the V and J calls come from the authors' own analysis; TCRdb made them. The sample yields fewer than 200,000 distinct CDR3 sequences; around half were counted once. The top ten clones comprise 0.85% to 1.3% of the sample.

Expansion of CD8+CD57+ cells had been shown by flow cytometry in the patients chosen for sequencing. Every patient had severe acquired aplastic anemia, diagnosed using the International Study of Aplastic Anemia and Agranulocytosis and Camitta criteria. Patients had received no therapy at the time of blood sampling. In this study, sorted CD4+ and CD8+ T cells from the blood of healthy subjects and of severe aplastic anemia patients had their TCR repertoires deep-sequenced. Patients were enrolled under clinicaltrials.gov protocols 00001620, 01623167, 00001397, 00071045, 00081523 and 00961064 in the USA. Ficoll-Paque density gradient centrifugation was used to isolate peripheral blood mononuclear cells. CD4+ and CD8+ T cells were sorted by FACS or magnetic beads before DNA extraction.

The clonotype comes from a human donor with aplastic anemia. The chain couples TRBV7-6 to TRBJ2-5; the junction holds 9 bases that match TRBD2. The sequencing input was sorted CD4+, CD8+, or CD8+CD57+ T cells (not recorded which) from PBMCs. The CDR3 protein: CASSLVGGGGLETQYF. The DNA is as follows: TGTGCCAGCAGCTTAGTTGGCGGGGGGGGGCTTGAGACCCAGTACTTC.